Described below is a single T cell receptor (beta chain) sequence and its context. The antigen is not known. The data were taken from a study of T cell responses to AZD1222 COVID-19 vaccine. General study results and limits: With dominance at 160-218 and 743-854, vaccine-associated CD4 TCRs spanned spike.

Profiling relied on immunoSEQ multiplex PCR, and the TCRdb table lists in-frame clones only, not all of them. The sample consists of some 150,000 clones, more than 90% of them appearing once. V lost 3 bases, J lost 7 bases, and 6 bases lay in between. The CDR3 contains 11 residues. Germline assignment: CDR1 SEHNR and CDR2 FQNEAQ (reference sequence). The input for sequencing was peripheral blood, taken on day 0 of AZD1222 vaccination. The source of this sequence is an adult in good health. J is TRBJ1-2 and V is TRBV7-9; D not certain. The CDR3 here is CASSFKSGYTF. CDR3 nucleotide sequence: TGTGCCAGCAGCTTTAAGAGTGGCTACACCTTC.